One and the same sample provided the 6 T cell receptor beta chains below, sequenced in a study of Graves' ophthalmopathy and Graves' hyperthyroidism (dated by TCRdb to the late 2010s). These reads were obtained on an Illumina HiSeq 2000. For repertoire sequencing, the TCR beta CDR3 regions were amplified from RNA transcripts. The first round was an RT-PCR using HTBI primers with the Qiagen OneStep RT-PCR kit, and this first round was followed by a second-round multiplex PCR, then size selection and purification. TCRdb redid the processing of the public reads, applying fastp at Q25 and MiXCR, and retained in-frame beta chains. All rows with the same CDR3 protein become a single entry with the most common DNA and genes. The sample yields under 350,000 distinct CDR3 sequences; about 17% were counted once. Approximately 13% of the sample is taken by the ten largest. The sequenced sample consisted of peripheral blood. These receptors were taken from an adult man with Graves' ophthalmopathy.

This clonotype showed up many times. This chain connects TRBV20-1 to TRBJ2-5; 7 bases line up with TRBD1. With 2 bases clipped from V and 3 bases from J, the junction kept 3 bases outside the gene matches. This CDR3 is built from 13 residues. Germline CDR1 DFQATT, CDR2 SNEGSKA (reference sequence). DNA for the CDR3: TGCAGTGCTAGATTAGGGGGCAAAGAGACCCAGTACTTC. Its translation: CSARLGGKETQYF.

The chain combines TRBV12-3 or TRBV12-4 with TRBJ2-5; D might be TRBD2 (5 bases). The CDR3 has 15 amino acids. Trimming pared 3 bases from V and 5 bases from J, leaving 16 bases between. Here the CDR3 DNA reads TGTGCCAGCAGTTTCCGGGGTGGAACTGGGGAGACCCAGTACTTC. Amino acid sequence: CASSFRGGTGETQYF.

This clonotype was seen many times. No conserved phenylalanine or tryptophan is present at the end of the CDR3, so a read error is the likely explanation. It is unclear where the CDR3 begins or ends on the DNA, so no DNA is shown, and the CDR3 is as TCRdb lists it. This rearrangement joins TRBV10-3 to TRBJ1-1. The CDR3 is made up of 9 amino acids, end residues included. Germline CDR1 ENHRY, CDR2 SYGVKD. CDR3 in amino acids: CAISEQDYM.

This clonotype was seen ten or more times. This chain uses TRBV15 with TRBJ1-5; D is unresolved. The CDR3 runs 14 residues. The V gene lost 0 bases and the J gene lost 4 bases, with 7 bases spanning the gap. In germline, CDR1 is LNHNV, CDR2 YYDKDF (reference sequence). The CDR3 sequence is CATSRDRTNQPQHF. CDR3 nucleotides: TGTGCCACCAGCAGAGATCGTACGAATCAGCCCCAGCATTTT.

This clonotype was seen many times. The V gene is TRBV6-5, the J gene TRBJ1-3, with a weak D call TRBD1 (6 bases). Germline V gives CDR1 MNHEY, CDR2 SVGAGI. The length of the CDR3 is 17 residues. V lost 4 bases and J 0 bases, leaving 16 bases between the germline ends. The CDR3 loop reads CASSSSRQAYSGNTIYF. Written as DNA, the CDR3 is TGTGCCAGCAGTTCGTCACGACAGGCTTACTCTGGAAACACCATATATTTT.

This clonotype has at least ten counts. The chain uses TRBV12-3 or TRBV12-4 and TRBJ2-6; D is tentatively TRBD1 or TRBD2 (5 bases each). Trimming stripped 7 bases from V and 0 bases from J, with 13 bases between. This CDR3 is 16 amino acids long. CDR3 nucleotides: TGTGCCAGCACTGGGACGGGATTCTCTGGGGCCAACGTCCTGACTTTC. Translation gives CASTGTGFSGANVLTF.